This T cell receptor (beta chain) was sequenced during a study of T cell changes during pregnancy in multiple sclerosis. Clones were sequenced by immunoSEQ multiplex PCR, and TCRdb holds only the in-frame ones, with some missing. The sample yields some 30,000 clones, 90% to 95% seen once. Trimming shortened V by 6 bases and J by 10 bases, and 15 bases separated the two germline ends. The CDR3 loop spans 13 amino acids. From germline, CDR1 is MNHEY and CDR2 SMNVEV (reference sequence). The sequences come from CD8+ T cells from peripheral blood mononuclear cells, collected in the second trimester of pregnancy. The genes are TRBV27 and TRBJ2-2; tentative D call: TRBD2 (6 bases). This TCR derives from a female donor in good health, enrolled as a control in a pregnancy study. The CDR3 bases are TGTGCCAGCAGCACAGGCGGGGCTGCGGAGCTGTTTTTT. Residues: CASSTGGAAELFF.